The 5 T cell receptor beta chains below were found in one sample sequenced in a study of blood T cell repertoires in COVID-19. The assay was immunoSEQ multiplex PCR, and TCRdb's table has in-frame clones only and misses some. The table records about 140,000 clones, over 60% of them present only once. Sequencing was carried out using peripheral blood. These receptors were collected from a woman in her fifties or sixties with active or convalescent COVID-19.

The DNA of the CDR3 is TGCGCCAGCAGCCAAGGGAACGGGAATCAGCCCCAGCATTTT. Translation: CASSQGNGNQPQHF. This sequence joins TRBV4-3 and TRBJ1-5; D gene uncertain. Germline V lookup: CDR1 LGHNA, CDR2 YSLEER. Deletions cut 1 base from V and 4 bases from J, with 8 bases between. The CDR3 sequence is 14 residues long.

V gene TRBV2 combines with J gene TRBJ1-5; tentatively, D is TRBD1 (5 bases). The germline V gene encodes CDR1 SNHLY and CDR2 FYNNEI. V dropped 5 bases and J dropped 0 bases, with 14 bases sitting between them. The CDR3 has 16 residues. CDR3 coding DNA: TGTGCCAGCAGTAAAAGTGACAGATATAGCAATCAGCCCCAGCATTTT. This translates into CASSKSDRYSNQPQHF.

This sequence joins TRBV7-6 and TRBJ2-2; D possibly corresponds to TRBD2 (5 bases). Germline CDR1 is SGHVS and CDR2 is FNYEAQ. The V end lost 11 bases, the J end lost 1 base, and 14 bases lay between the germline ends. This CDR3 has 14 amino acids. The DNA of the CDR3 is TGTGCCGCCGGAGGTTCCCTGAACACCGGGGAGCTGTTTTTT. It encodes CAAGGSLNTGELFF.

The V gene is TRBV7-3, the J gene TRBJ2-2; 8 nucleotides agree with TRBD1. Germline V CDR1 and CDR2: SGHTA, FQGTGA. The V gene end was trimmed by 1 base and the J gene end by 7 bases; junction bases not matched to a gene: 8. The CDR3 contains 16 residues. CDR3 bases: TGTGCCAGCAGCTTAAGTCCAGGGGGCTTGAGCGGGGAGCTGTTTTTT. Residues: CASSLSPGGLSGELFF.

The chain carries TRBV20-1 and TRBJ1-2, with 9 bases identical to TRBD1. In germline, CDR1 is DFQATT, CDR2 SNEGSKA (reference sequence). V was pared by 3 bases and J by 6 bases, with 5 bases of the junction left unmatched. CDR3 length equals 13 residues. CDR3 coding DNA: TGCAGTGCTAGTAGGGACAGGGATCATGGCTACACCTTC. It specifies CSASRDRDHGYTF.